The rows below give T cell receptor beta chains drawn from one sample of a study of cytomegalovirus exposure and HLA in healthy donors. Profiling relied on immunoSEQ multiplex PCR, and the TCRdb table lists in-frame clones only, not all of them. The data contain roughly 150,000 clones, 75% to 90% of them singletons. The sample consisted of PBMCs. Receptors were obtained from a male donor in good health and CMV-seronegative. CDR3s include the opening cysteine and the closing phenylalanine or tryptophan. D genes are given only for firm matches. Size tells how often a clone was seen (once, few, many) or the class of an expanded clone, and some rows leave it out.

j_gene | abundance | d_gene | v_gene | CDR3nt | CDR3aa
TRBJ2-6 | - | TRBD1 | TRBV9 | TGTGCCAGCAGCGTCGACAGGGGCGCCCCTGGGGCCAACGTCCTGACTTTC | CASSVDRGAPGANVLTF
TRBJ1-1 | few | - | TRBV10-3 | TGTGCCATCAGTGAGTCCGGCAGGGCCCATGAAGCTTTCTTT | CAISESGRAHEAFF
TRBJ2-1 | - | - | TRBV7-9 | TGTGCCAGCAGCTCCGACAGGTTCGGCGGCAATGAGCAGTTCTTC | CASSSDRFGGNEQFF
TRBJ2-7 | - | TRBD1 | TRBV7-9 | TGTGCCAGCAGCACCTGGACAGGGGGCTTAGAGGACGAGCAGTACTTC | CASSTWTGGLEDEQYF
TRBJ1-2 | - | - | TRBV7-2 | TGTGCCAGCAGCCTAGACAGCAACTATGGCTACACCTTC | CASSLDSNYGYTF
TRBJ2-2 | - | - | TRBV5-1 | TGCGCCAGCAGCTTGCACACCCGAAGCGTCGGGGAGCTGTTTTTT | CASSLHTRSVGELFF
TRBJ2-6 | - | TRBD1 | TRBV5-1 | TGCGCCAGCAGCCCGGGACAGGCTGGGGTCCTGACTTTC | CASSPGQAGVLTF
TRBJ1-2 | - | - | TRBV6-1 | TGTGCCAGCAGTGTTGGAGTCGTCGCTTATGGCTACACCTTC | CASSVGVVAYGYTF
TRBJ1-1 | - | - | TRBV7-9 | TGTGCCAGCAGCCCCCACAGGACGGGAGGGAACACTGAAGCTTTCTTT | CASSPHRTGGNTEAFF
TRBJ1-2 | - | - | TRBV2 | TGTGCCAGCAGTGAATCAGGGCAGGGTAACTATGGCTACACCTTC | CASSESGQGNYGYTF
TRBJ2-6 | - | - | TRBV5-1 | TGCGCCAGCAGCTTGGCCCTTGGGGCCAACGTCCTGACTTTC | CASSLALGANVLTF
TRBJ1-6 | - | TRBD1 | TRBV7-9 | TGTGCCAGCAGCAAAGACAGGGGAGGGTATAATTCACCCCTCCACTTT | CASSKDRGGYNSPLHF
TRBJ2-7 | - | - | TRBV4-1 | TGCGCCAGCAGCCAAGGGCTAGACAGGGAGGTTCCGTACTTC | CASSQGLDREVPYF
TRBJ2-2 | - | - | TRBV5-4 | TGTGCCAGCAGCTTCTCAACAGGGGGGGGACGAAACACCGGGGAGCTGTTTTTT | CASSFSTGGGRNTGELFF
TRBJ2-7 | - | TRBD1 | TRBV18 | TGTGCCAGCTCGGGGGGACAGGGCAGACTTTTCAGCTCCTACGAGCAGTACTTC | CASSGGQGRLFSSYEQYF
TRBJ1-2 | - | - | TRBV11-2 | TGTGCCAGCAGCTTAGACCCCAGCTATGGCTACACCTTC | CASSLDPSYGYTF
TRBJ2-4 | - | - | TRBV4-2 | TGTGCCAGCAGCCAAGAGGAGAATCTTATGAGCCGGGCCAAAAACATTCAGTACTTC | CASSQEENLMSRAKNIQYF
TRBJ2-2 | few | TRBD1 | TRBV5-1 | TGCGCCAGCAGCTTGCGGATAGACAGGGGATACGGGGAGCTGTTTTTT | CASSLRIDRGYGELFF
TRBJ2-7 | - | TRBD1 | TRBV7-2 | TGTGCCAGCAGCTCCGGGACAGGGATTACCGAGCAGTACTTC | CASSSGTGITEQYF
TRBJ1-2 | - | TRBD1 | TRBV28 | TGTGCCAGCAGTACAGGGGGCCGCTATGGCTACACCTTC | CASSTGGRYGYTF
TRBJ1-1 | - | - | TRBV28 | TGTGCCAGCAGACGGACAGTACTATCTTTAGCTTTCTTT | CASRRTVLSLAFF
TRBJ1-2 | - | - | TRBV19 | TGTGCCAGTAGTTACAGGGCTGGCGGCTACACCTTC | CASSYRAGGYTF
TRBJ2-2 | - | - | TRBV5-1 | TGCGCCAGCAGCTTGGCCCCAGGGATCGGGGAGCTGTTTTTT | CASSLAPGIGELFF
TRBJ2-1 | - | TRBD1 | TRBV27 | TGTGCCAGCAGACAGGGGGCTACCTACAATGAGCAGTTCTTC | CASRQGATYNEQFF
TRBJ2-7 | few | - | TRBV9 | TGTGCCAGCAGCGTCCGTTGGGAGAACTACGAGCAGTACTTC | CASSVRWENYEQYF